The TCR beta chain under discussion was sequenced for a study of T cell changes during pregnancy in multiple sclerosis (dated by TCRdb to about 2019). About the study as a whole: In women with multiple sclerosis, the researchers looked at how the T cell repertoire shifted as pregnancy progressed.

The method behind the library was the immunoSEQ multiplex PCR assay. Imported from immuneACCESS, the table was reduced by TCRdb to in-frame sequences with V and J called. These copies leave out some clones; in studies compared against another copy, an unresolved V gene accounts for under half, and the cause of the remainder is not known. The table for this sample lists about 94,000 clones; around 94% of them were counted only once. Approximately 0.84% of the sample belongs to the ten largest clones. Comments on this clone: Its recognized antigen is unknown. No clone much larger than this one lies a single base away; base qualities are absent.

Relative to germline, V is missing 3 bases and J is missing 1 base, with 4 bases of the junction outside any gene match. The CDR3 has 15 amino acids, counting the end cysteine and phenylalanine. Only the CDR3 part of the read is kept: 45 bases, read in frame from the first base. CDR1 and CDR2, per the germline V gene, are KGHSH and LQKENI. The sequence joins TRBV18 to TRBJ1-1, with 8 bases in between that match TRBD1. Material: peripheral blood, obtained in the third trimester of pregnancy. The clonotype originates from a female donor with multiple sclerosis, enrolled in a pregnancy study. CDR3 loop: CASSPNRGENTEAFF. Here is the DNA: TGTGCCAGCTCACCCAACAGGGGGGAGAACACTGAAGCTTTCTTT.